This T cell receptor beta chain originates from a study of cytomegalovirus exposure and HLA in healthy donors. With 8 bases clipped from V and 5 bases from J, the junction kept 7 bases outside the gene matches. The CDR3 consists of 14 residues. The germline CDR1 and CDR2 sequences are SNHLY and FYNNEI. This clone has only a few counts. Its target is unknown. PCR employed 60 Vbeta and 13 Jbeta primers. Sequencing used immunoSEQ multiplex PCR; TCRdb keeps in-frame clones, though not all of them. The sample records about 160,000 clones, nearly 80% being singletons. General study findings and limits: On later analysis, the bulk of CMV-associated TCR beta chains appeared to be HLA-restricted.

The TCR sequence derives from a woman aged 45-59 years in good health and CMV-seropositive. V gene TRBV2 combines with J gene TRBJ1-2, with 11 bases identical to TRBD1. Sequencing was carried out using PBMCs. The CDR3 DNA reads TGTGCCAGCGGACAGGGGGCAACCCTATATGGCTACACCTTC. It yields the protein CASGQGATLYGYTF.